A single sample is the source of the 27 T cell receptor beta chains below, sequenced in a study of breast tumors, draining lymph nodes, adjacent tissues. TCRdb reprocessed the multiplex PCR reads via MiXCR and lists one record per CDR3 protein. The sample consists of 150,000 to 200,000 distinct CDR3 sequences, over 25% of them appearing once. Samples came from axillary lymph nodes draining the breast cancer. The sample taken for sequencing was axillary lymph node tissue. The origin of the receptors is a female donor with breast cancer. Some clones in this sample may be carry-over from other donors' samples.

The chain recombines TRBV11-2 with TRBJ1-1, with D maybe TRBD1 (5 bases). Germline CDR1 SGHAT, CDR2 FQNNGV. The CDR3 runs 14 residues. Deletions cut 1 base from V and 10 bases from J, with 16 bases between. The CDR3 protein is CASSLGGVGSSAFF. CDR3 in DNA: TGTGCCAGCAGCTTAGGGGGGGTGGGGTCGTCAGCTTTCTTT.

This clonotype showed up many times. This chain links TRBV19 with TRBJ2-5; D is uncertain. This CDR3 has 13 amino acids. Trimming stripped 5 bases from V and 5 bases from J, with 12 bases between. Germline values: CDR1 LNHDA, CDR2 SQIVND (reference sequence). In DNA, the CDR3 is TGTGCCAGTAGTGCCGCTGGCATCGAGACCCAGTACTTC. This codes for CASSAAGIETQYF.

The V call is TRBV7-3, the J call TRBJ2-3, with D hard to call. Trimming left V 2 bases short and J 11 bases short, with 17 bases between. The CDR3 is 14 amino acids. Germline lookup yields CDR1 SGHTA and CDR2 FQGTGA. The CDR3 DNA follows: TGTGCCAGCAGCTTATTGGGTAGCAGCAATGAGCAGTATTTT. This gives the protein CASSLLGSSNEQYF.

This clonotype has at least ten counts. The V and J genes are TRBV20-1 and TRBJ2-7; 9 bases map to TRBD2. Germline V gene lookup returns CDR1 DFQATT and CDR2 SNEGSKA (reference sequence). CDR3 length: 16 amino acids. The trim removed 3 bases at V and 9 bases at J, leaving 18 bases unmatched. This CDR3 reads CSARGKSGGPSTRQYF. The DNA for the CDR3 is TGCAGTGCTAGGGGGAAGAGCGGGGGGCCTTCTACGAGGCAGTACTTC.

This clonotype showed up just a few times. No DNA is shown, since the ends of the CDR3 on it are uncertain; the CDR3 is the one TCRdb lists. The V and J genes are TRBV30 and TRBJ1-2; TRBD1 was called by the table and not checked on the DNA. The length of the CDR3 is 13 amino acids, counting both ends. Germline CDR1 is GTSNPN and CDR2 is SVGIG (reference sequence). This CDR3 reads CATHRGINYGCTF.

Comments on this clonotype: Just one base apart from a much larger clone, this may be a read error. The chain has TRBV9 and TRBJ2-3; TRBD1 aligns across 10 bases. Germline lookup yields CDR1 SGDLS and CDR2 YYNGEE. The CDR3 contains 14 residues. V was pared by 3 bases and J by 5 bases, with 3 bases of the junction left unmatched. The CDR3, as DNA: TGTGCCAGCAGCGAGACAGGGGGCCGAGATACGCAGTATTTT. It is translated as CASSETGGRDTQYF.

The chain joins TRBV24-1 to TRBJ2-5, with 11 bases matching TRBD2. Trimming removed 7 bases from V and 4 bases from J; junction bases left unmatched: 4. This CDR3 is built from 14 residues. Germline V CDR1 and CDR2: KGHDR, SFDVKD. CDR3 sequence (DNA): TGTGCCACCAGGACTAGCGGGACCTCAGAGACCCAGTACTTC. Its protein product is CATRTSGTSETQYF.

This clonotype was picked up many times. The CDR3 sequence is CAREHNEQFF. CDR3 bases: TGTGCCAGGGAACACAATGAGCAGTTCTTC. The genes are TRBV6-4 and TRBJ2-1, with no clear D. This CDR3 has 10 residues. V lost 9 bases and J lost 5, with 5 bases in between. Germline CDR1 MRHNA, CDR2 SNTAGT.

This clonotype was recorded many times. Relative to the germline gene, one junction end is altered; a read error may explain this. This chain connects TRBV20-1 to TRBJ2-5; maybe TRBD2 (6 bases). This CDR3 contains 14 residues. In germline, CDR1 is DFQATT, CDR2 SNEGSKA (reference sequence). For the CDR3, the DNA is TGCAGTGCCAGAGAAGGAGGGAAGGGCGAGACCCAGTACTTC. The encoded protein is CSAREGGKGETQYF.

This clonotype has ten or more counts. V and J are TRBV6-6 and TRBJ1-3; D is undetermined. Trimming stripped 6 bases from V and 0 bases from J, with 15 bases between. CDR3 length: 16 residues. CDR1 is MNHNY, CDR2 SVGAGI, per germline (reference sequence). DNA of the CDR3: TGTGCCAGCAGCCCCCGATCAGGCTTCTCTGGAAACACCATATATTTT. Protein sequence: CASSPRSGFSGNTIYF.

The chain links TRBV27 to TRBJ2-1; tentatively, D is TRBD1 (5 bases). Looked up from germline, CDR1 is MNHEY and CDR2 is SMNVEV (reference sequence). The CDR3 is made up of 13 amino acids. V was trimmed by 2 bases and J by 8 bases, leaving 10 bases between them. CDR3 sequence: CASSLRRADEQFF. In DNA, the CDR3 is TGTGCCAGCAGTTTACGCAGGGCCGATGAGCAGTTCTTC.

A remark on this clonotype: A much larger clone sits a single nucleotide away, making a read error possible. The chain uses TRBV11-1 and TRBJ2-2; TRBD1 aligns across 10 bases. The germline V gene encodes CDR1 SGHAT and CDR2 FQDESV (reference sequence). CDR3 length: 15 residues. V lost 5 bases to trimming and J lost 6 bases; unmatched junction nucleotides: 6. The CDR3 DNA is TGTGCCAGCAGCCCCGGGACAGGGGCGTCCGGGGAGCTGTTTTTT. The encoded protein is CASSPGTGASGELFF.

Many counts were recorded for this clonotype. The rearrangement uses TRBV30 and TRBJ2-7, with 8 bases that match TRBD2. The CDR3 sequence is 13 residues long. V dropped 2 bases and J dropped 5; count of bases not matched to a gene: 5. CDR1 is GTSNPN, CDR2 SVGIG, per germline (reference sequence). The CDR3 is CAWSTGGGNEQYF. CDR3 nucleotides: TGTGCCTGGAGTACCGGGGGGGGTAACGAGCAGTACTTC.

CDR3 nucleotides: TGTGCCAGCAGTGAGGGGGCGGGGGGCAATCAGCCCCAGCATTTT. It codes for CASSEGAGGNQPQHF. The rearrangement joins TRBV25-1 to TRBJ1-5; D is perhaps TRBD1 (6 bases). Per germline, CDR1 MGHDK and CDR2 SYGVNS. The CDR3 consists of 15 residues. Deletions cut 3 bases from V and 2 bases from J, with 11 bases between.

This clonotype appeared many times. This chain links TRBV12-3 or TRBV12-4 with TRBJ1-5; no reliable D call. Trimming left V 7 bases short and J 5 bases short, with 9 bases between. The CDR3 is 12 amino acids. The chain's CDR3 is CASTAGHQPQHF. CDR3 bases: TGTGCCAGCACCGCCGGGCATCAGCCCCAGCATTTT.

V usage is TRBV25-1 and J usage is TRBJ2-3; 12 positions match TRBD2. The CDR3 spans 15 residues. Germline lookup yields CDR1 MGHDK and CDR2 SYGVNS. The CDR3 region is CASPTSGGPRDTQYF. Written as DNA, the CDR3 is TGTGCAAGCCCTACTAGCGGGGGGCCTAGAGATACGCAGTATTTT.

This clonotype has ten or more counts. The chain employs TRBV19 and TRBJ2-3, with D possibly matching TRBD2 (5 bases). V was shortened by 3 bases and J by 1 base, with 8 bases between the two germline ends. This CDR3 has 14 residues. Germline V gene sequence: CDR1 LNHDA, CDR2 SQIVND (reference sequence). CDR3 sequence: CASSIYSGTDTQYF. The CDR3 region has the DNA TGTGCCAGTAGTATCTATAGCGGCACAGATACGCAGTATTTT. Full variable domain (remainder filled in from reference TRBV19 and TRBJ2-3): DGGITQSPKYLFRKEGQNVTLSCEQNLNHDAMYWYRQDPGQGLRLIYYSQIVNDFQKGDIAEGYSVSREKKESFPLTVTSAQKNPTAFYLCASSIYSGTDTQYFGPGTRLTVL.

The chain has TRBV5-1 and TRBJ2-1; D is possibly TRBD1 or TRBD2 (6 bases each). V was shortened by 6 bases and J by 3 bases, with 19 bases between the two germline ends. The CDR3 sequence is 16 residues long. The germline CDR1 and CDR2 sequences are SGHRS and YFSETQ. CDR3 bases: TGCGCCAGCACCGTGGGACACGGGGGAAGCTACAATGAGCAGTTCTTC. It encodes CASTVGHGGSYNEQFF.

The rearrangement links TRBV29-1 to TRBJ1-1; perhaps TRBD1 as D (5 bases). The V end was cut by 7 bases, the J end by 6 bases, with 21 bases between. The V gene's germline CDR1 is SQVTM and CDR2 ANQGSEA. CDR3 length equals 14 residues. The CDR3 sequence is CSAIRAPGQPEAFF. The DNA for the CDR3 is TGCAGCGCCATCCGGGCCCCGGGGCAACCTGAAGCTTTCTTT.

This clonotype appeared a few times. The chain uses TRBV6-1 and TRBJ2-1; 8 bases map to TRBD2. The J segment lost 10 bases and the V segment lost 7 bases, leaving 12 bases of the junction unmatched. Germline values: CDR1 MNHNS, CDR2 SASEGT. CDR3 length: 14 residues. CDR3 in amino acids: CASTEGGRFWEQFF. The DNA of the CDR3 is TGTGCCAGCACGGAGGGCGGGAGGTTCTGGGAGCAGTTCTTC.

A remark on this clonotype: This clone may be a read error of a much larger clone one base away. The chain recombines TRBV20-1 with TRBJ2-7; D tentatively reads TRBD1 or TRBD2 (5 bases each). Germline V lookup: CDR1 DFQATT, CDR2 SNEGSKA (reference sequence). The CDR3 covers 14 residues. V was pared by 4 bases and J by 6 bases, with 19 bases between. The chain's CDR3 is CSATPGPATSEQYF. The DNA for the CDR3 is TGCAGTGCTACCCCGGGACCCGCTACCTCCGAGCAGTACTTC.

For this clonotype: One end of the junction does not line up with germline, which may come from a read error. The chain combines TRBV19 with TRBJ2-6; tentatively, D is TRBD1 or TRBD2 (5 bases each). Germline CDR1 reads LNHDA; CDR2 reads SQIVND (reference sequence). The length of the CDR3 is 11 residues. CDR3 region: CASSGANVLTF. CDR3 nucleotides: TGTGCCAGTAGCGGGGCTAACGTCCTGACTTTC.

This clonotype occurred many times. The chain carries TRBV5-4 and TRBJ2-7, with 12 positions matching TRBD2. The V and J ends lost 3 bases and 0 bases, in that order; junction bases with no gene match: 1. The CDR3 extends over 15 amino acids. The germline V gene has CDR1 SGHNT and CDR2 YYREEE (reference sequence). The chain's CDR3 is CASSSTSGSSYEQYF. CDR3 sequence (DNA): TGTGCCAGCAGCTCGACTAGCGGGAGCTCCTACGAGCAGTACTTC.

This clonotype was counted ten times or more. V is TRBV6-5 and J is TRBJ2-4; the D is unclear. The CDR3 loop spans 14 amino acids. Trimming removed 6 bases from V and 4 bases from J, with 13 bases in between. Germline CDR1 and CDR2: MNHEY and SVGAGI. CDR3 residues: CASSLQGPKNIQYF. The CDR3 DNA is TGTGCCAGCAGCCTCCAAGGGCCGAAAAACATTCAGTACTTC.

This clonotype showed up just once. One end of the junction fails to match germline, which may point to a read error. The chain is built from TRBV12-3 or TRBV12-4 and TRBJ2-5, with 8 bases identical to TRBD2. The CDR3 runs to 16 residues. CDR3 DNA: TGTGCCAGCAGTTCGAGGGCGGGAGGTCCGGCAGAGACCCGGTACTTC. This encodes CASSSRAGGPAETRYF.

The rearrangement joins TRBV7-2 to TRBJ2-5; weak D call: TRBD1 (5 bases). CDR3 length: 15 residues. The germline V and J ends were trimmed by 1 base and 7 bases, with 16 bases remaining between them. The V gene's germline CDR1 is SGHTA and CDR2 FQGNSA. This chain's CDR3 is CASSLGQTWEGTQYF. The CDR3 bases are TGTGCCAGCAGCTTAGGACAGACTTGGGAAGGGACCCAGTACTTC.

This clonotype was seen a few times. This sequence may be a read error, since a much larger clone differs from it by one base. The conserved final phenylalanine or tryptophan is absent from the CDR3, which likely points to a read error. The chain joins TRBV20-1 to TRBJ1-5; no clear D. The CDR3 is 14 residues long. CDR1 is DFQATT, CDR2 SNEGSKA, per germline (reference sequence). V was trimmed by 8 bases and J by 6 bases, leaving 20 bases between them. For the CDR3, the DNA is TGCAGTACTGCTGTTGGGCACCACAGTCAGCCCCAGCATTTA. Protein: CSTAVGHHSQPQHL.